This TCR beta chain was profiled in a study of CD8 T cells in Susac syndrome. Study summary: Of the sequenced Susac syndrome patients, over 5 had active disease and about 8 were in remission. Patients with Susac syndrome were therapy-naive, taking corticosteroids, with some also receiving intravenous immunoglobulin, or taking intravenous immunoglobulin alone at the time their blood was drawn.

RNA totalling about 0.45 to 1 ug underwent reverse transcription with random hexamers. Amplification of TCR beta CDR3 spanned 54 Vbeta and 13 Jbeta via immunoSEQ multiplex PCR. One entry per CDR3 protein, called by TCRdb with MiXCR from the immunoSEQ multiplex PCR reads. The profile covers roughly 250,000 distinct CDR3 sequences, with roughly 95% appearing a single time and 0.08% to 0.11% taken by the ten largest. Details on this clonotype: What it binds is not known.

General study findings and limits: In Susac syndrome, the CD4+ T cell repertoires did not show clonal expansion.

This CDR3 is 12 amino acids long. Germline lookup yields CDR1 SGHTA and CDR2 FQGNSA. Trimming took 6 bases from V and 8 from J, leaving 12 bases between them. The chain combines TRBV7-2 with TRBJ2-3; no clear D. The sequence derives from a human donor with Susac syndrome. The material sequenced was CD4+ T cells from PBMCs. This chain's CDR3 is CASRGPPVTQYF. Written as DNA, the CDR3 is TGTGCCAGCAGGGGCCCCCCCGTTACGCAGTATTTT. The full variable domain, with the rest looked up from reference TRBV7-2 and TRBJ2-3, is GAGVSQSPSNKVTEKGKDVELRCDPISGHTALYWYRQSLGQGLEFLIYFQGNSAPDKSGLPSDRFSAERTGGSVSTLTIQRTQQEDSAVYLCASRGPPVTQYFGPGTRLTVL.